Presented here are 5 T cell receptor beta chains from one specimen sequenced in a study of T cell changes during pregnancy in multiple sclerosis. Generated by immunoSEQ multiplex PCR, the TCRdb table keeps only in-frame clones and is missing some. There are about 54,000 clones in the sample; about 90% occur only once, and around 0.58% lies in the top ten. Specimen: CD4+ T cells from peripheral blood mononuclear cells, collected in the first trimester of pregnancy. The receptors stem from a female donor with multiple sclerosis, enrolled in a pregnancy study.

This clone was observed a single time. V is TRBV6-1 and J is TRBJ1-3, with D possibly matching TRBD1 (5 bases). This CDR3 contains 14 residues. Trimming cost V 10 bases and J 0 bases, with 13 bases left between them. Germline V lookup: CDR1 MNHNS, CDR2 SASEGT. The CDR3 reads CAILTGISGNTIYF. CDR3 nucleotide sequence: TGTGCCATCTTAACAGGCATCTCTGGAAACACCATATATTTT.

The genes are TRBV29-1 and TRBJ2-5; D remains unclear. CDR1 is SQVTM, CDR2 ANQGSEA, per germline. Trimming took 2 bases from V and 1 from J, leaving 8 bases between them. The CDR3 length is 13 residues. Here the CDR3 DNA reads TGCAGCGTTGAATCGGGTCGCCAAGAGACCCAGTACTTC. This encodes CSVESGRQETQYF.

This clone has only a few counts. The chain uses TRBV9 and TRBJ2-7; a weak D match, TRBD1 (6 bases). Germline CDR1 reads SGDLS; CDR2 reads YYNGEE. The CDR3 is 14 amino acids. V lost 0 bases and J lost 5, with 12 bases in between. The CDR3 bases are TGTGCCAGCAGCGTAGCCAGGGGCGGACACGAGCAGTACTTC. Amino acids: CASSVARGGHEQYF.

The chain uses TRBV7-2 and TRBJ2-1, with D perhaps matching TRBD2 (5 bases). Trimming stripped 1 base from V and 7 bases from J, with 11 bases between. Germline loops: CDR1 SGHTA, CDR2 FQGNSA. This CDR3 contains 14 residues. The CDR3 spells CASSLGTHGNEQFF. DNA for the CDR3: TGTGCCAGCAGCTTAGGGACTCACGGGAATGAGCAGTTCTTC.

The rearrangement links TRBV28 to TRBJ1-2; 8 bases map to TRBD1. The CDR3 is 14 amino acids. Germline-derived CDR1 and CDR2 are MDHEN and SYDVKM. J lost 4 bases, V lost 5 bases, and 6 bases had no gene match. The CDR3 sequence is CASSPSGGVYGYTF. The CDR3 DNA reads as TGTGCCAGCAGTCCATCAGGGGGCGTCTATGGCTACACCTTC.